These 22 T cell receptor beta chains share one sample of origin, sequenced in a study of cytomegalovirus exposure and HLA in healthy donors. The PCR contained 60 Vbeta and 13 Jbeta primers. Data came from immunoSEQ multiplex PCR; TCRdb stores just in-frame clones and leaves some out. Here the sample spans about 160,000 clones, over 80% being singletons. The sequenced sample was PBMCs. These receptors came from a boy aged 2 to 9 in good health and CMV-seronegative.

This sequence joins TRBV5-7 and TRBJ2-3; D gene uncertain. TRBV5-7 is an open reading frame, and its role is uncertain. The ends were cut back, 5 bases at V and 5 bases at J, with 15 bases in the middle. CDR3 length: 14 residues. The CDR3 DNA reads TGTGCCAGCAGTATCCCGATCGGAGAAGATACGCAGTATTTT. Translated: CASSIPIGEDTQYF.

This chain joins TRBV2 and TRBJ2-2, with 8 bases identical to TRBD2. This CDR3 has 15 amino acids. V lost 5 bases to trimming and J lost 4 bases; unmatched junction nucleotides: 6. The germline gives CDR1 SNHLY, CDR2 FYNNEI. The CDR3 region is CASSFGLAATGELFF. The CDR3 DNA is TGTGCCAGCAGTTTTGGACTAGCTGCCACCGGGGAGCTGTTTTTT.

The V and J genes are TRBV7-2 and TRBJ2-5; 9 bases fit TRBD2. The CDR3 runs 14 residues. V dropped 5 bases and J dropped 4; count of bases not matched to a gene: 5. Germline values: CDR1 SGHTA, CDR2 FQGNSA. The CDR3 nucleotides are TGTGCCAGCAGCATGCGGGGGGGTATAGAGACCCAGTACTTC. Protein product: CASSMRGGIETQYF.

This chain connects TRBV15 to TRBJ1-1; maybe TRBD1 (6 bases). CDR1 and CDR2 from the germline V gene are LNHNV and YYDKDF (reference sequence). The CDR3 totals 18 residues. Between the trimmed V and J ends, which lost 7 bases and 0 bases, there was a span of 24 bases. The CDR3 protein is CATTHWGRGLYMNTEAFF. CDR3 sequence (DNA): TGTGCCACCACCCATTGGGGCAGGGGCCTATACATGAACACTGAAGCTTTCTTT.

V usage is TRBV6-1 and J usage is TRBJ1-5; D is ambiguous. Looked up from germline, CDR1 is MNHNS and CDR2 is SASEGT. Trimming pared 5 bases from V and 3 bases from J, leaving 11 bases between. The CDR3 has 14 residues. The CDR3, as DNA: TGTGCCAGCAGTAGCGTACCTTACAATCAGCCCCAGCATTTT. It translates to CASSSVPYNQPQHF.

The chain carries TRBV6-5 and TRBJ1-1; D remains unclear. V was shortened by 4 bases and J by 1 base, with 7 bases between the two germline ends. Germline CDR1 MNHEY, CDR2 SVGAGI. The CDR3 is 13 amino acids. For the CDR3, the DNA is TGTGCCAGCAGTTGGAGTCGGAACACTGAAGCTTTCTTT. It codes for CASSWSRNTEAFF.

This sequence joins TRBV6-1 and TRBJ1-1; TRBD1 matches at 8 bases. CDR1 and CDR2 from the germline V gene are MNHNS and SASEGT. V was pared by 3 bases and J by 5 bases, with 14 bases of the junction left unmatched. The CDR3 spans 17 residues. The CDR3 coding sequence is TGTGCCAGCAGTGATCCGGGACAGGAAATATTTGAGACTGAAGCTTTCTTT. Protein: CASSDPGQEIFETEAFF.

CDR3 in DNA: TGTGCCAGCTCGCGGTTCAACACCGGGGAGCTGTTTTTT. Protein product: CASSRFNTGELFF. This chain connects TRBV6-6 to TRBJ2-2; D is undetermined. Trimming took 8 bases from V and 2 from J, leaving 9 bases between them. The CDR3 sequence is 13 residues long. CDR1 MNHNY and CDR2 SVGAGI come from the germline V gene (reference sequence).

The chain joins TRBV28 to TRBJ1-2; D is unresolved. Germline V lookup: CDR1 MDHEN, CDR2 SYDVKM. Trimming stripped 5 bases from V and 2 bases from J, with 12 bases between. The length of the CDR3 is 14 residues. In DNA form, the CDR3 reads TGTGCCAGCAGTCCTCAAAACAGAAACTATGGCTACACCTTC. Translating gives CASSPQNRNYGYTF.

This chain connects TRBV25-1 to TRBJ1-4; possible D gene TRBD1, 5 bases. Germline CDR1 and CDR2: MGHDK and SYGVNS. Trimming left V 1 base short and J 5 bases short, with 17 bases between. There are 17 residues in the CDR3. In DNA, the CDR3 is TGTGCCAGCAGTGAATCGCACGAGGAGGGGAGAAATGAAAAACTGTTTTTT. Translated, it gives CASSESHEEGRNEKLFF. Variable domain in full (rest from reference TRBV25-1 and TRBJ1-4): EADIYQTPRYLVIGTGKKITLECSQTMGHDKMYWYQQDPGMELHLIHYSYGVNSTEKGDLSSESTVSRIRTEHFPLTLESARPSHTSQYLCASSESHEEGRNEKLFFGSGTQLSVL.

The chain has TRBV21-1 and TRBJ1-6; TRBD1 was called by the table and not checked on the DNA. TRBV21-1 is designated a pseudogene. This CDR3 comprises 13 residues. The chain's CDR3 is CASLPGGESPLHF. The CDR3 coding sequence is TGTGCCAGCCTTCCAGGGGGAGAGTCACCCCTCCACTTT.

The V and J genes are TRBV7-9 and TRBJ2-1, with 9 bases aligning to TRBD1. V trimming: 5 bases; J trimming: 9 bases; junction bases outside the gene matches: 11. The CDR3 runs to 15 residues. Germline lookup yields CDR1 SEHNR and CDR2 FQNEAQ (reference sequence). The CDR3 loop is CASSLSGQGLREQFF. The CDR3, as DNA: TGTGCCAGCAGCCTTTCGGGACAGGGATTGCGTGAGCAGTTCTTC.

The chain has TRBV6-5 and TRBJ2-7; 7 bases are shared with TRBD1. Germline loops: CDR1 MNHEY, CDR2 SVGAGI. This CDR3 has 14 amino acids. J lost 6 bases, V lost 4 bases, and 9 bases had no gene match. CDR3 region: CASSWRQGFGEQYV. The CDR3 bases are TGTGCCAGCAGTTGGAGACAGGGATTTGGCGAGCAGTACGTC.

The CDR3 protein is CASSRTGGITDTQYF. CDR3 bases: TGTGCCAGCAGTAGGACCGGAGGCATCACAGATACGCAGTATTTT. The rearrangement joins TRBV6-5 to TRBJ2-3, with D perhaps matching TRBD2 (5 bases). Germline values: CDR1 MNHEY, CDR2 SVGAGI. This CDR3 spans 15 amino acids. V was clipped by 5 bases and J by 2 bases, with 14 bases between them.

This chain joins TRBV5-1 and TRBJ1-1; D might be TRBD1 (5 bases). V shed 7 bases and J shed 0 bases, with 16 bases lying between them. The CDR3 sequence is 15 residues long. Germline V CDR1 and CDR2: SGHRS, YFSETQ. CDR3 in amino acids: CASAQGFLMNTEAFF. CDR3 DNA sequence: TGCGCCAGCGCCCAGGGATTTCTCATGAACACTGAAGCTTTCTTT.

CDR3 amino acids: CASSSVQGGETQYF. The CDR3 nucleotides are TGTGCCAGCAGTTCCGTACAGGGGGGAGAGACCCAGTACTTC. The chain uses TRBV6-6 and TRBJ2-5, with 8 bases that match TRBD1. The V and J ends lost 4 bases and 4 bases, in that order; junction bases with no gene match: 5. Germline assignment: CDR1 MNHNY and CDR2 SVGAGI (reference sequence). The CDR3 is 14 amino acids.

The V and J genes are TRBV6-5 and TRBJ2-3, with a possible D match to TRBD1 (7 bases). The germline gives CDR1 MNHEY, CDR2 SVGAGI. With 0 bases removed from V and 4 bases from J, the gap between germline ends came to 11 bases. This CDR3 is 15 amino acids long. Here the CDR3 DNA reads TGTGCCAGCAGTTACTCGGCCAGGGGGGCAGATACGCAGTATTTT. Translation: CASSYSARGADTQYF.

This clone showed up just once. The chain carries TRBV11-2 and TRBJ2-3; D remains unclear. This CDR3 comprises 15 residues. Trimming removed 2 bases at V and 0 bases at J, with 9 bases between. The germline CDR1 and CDR2 sequences are SGHAT and FQNNGV. DNA of the CDR3: TGTGCCAGCAGCTTAATTAAGCTGAGCACAGATACGCAGTATTTT. It yields the protein CASSLIKLSTDTQYF.

Comment on this clone: Germline and junction disagree at one end, which may indicate a read error. The same CDR3 also results from other DNA sequences found in this sample. The rearrangement links TRBV7-9 to TRBJ1-1; a possible D gene is TRBD1 (6 bases). Germline V gene sequence: CDR1 SEHNR, CDR2 FQNEAQ (reference sequence). The CDR3 has 16 residues. The CDR3 is CASSLGGGAGNTEAFF. The CDR3 nucleotides read TGTGCCAGCAGCTTAGGGGGGGGCGCGGGGAACACTGAAGCCTTCTTT.

This clone was observed once. This chain uses TRBV13 with TRBJ2-1, with D unresolved. The CDR3 contains 12 residues. Trimming shortened V by 5 bases and J by 1 base, and 3 bases separated the two germline ends. Looked up from germline, CDR1 is PRHDT and CDR2 is FYEKMQ (reference sequence). For the CDR3, the DNA is TGTGCCAGCAGCCTGTCCTACAATGAGCAGTTCTTC. It codes for CASSLSYNEQFF.

The chain is built from TRBV7-8 and TRBJ2-7; TRBD1 matches at 8 bases. The V and J ends lost 4 bases and 3 bases, in that order; junction bases with no gene match: 11. Germline V gives CDR1 SGHVS, CDR2 FQNEAQ. This CDR3 region has 16 residues. CDR3 sequence: CASSSETGTGIYEQYF. The CDR3, as DNA: TGTGCCAGCAGCTCTGAGACCGGGACAGGCATCTACGAGCAGTACTTC.

This chain joins TRBV7-9 and TRBJ2-7; 11 nucleotides line up with TRBD2. With 6 bases clipped from V and 6 bases from J, the junction kept 10 bases outside the gene matches. This CDR3 comprises 15 residues. Germline CDR1 SEHNR, CDR2 FQNEAQ (reference sequence). CDR3 sequence (DNA): TGTGCCAGCAGTCAAATTGGACTAGCGGGTTCCGAGCAGTACTTC. It is translated as CASSQIGLAGSEQYF.